The 32 T cell receptor beta chains listed next were all sequenced from one sample in a study of response to subunit inactivated influenza vaccine. TCRdb re-called the RT-PCR reads with MiXCR, one entry per CDR3 protein. The table has 280,000 or so distinct CDR3 sequences, roughly 22% seen once. Sequences were derived from PBMCs from blood, sampled approximately 20 months after vaccination. These receptors all stem from a man aged 45 to 70 who received an inactivated influenza vaccine.

The rearrangement joins TRBV7-2 to TRBJ2-1; 13 nucleotides align to TRBD2. The J segment lost 10 bases and the V segment lost 6 bases, leaving 6 bases of the junction unmatched. The CDR3 contains 14 residues. Looked up from germline, CDR1 is SGHTA and CDR2 is FQGNSA. DNA for the CDR3: TGTGCCAGCAGTATACTAGCGGGAGGGGACGAGCAGTTCTTC. As protein: CASSILAGGDEQFF.

J is TRBJ1-2 and V is TRBV29-1; D is ambiguous. This CDR3 has 15 amino acids. In germline, CDR1 is SQVTM, CDR2 ANQGSEA. With 4 bases removed from V and 4 bases from J, the gap between germline ends came to 19 bases. The CDR3 DNA sequence: TGCAGCGTTGGAGTCCCCGAAAACCCCTTCTATGGCTACACCTTC. Translation gives CSVGVPENPFYGYTF.

The genes are TRBV4-1 and TRBJ1-5, with D uncertain. Germline loops: CDR1 MGHRA, CDR2 YSYEKL. V was trimmed by 0 bases and J by 1 base, leaving 13 bases between them. The CDR3 is 17 amino acids. This CDR3 is CASSQDRSAWSNQPQHF. The CDR3 nucleotides read TGCGCCAGCAGCCAAGATCGGTCTGCTTGGAGCAATCAGCCCCAGCATTTT.

This clonotype has more than one count but fewer than ten. This rearrangement joins TRBV7-9 to TRBJ1-4, with D uncertain. CDR3 length: 15 amino acids. Germline loops: CDR1 SEHNR, CDR2 FQNEAQ (reference sequence). V shed 5 bases and J shed 2 bases, with 12 bases lying between them. The chain's CDR3 is CASSRSNRTNEKLFF. CDR3 in DNA: TGTGCCAGCAGCCGTTCTAACCGCACTAATGAAAAACTGTTTTTT.

This clonotype appeared once. V and J are TRBV11-3 and TRBJ2-7, with 10 bases that match TRBD1. CDR1 is SGHNT, CDR2 YENEEA, per germline. The CDR3 spans 16 residues. Trimming cost V 5 bases and J 3 bases; bases outside gene matches: 10. This CDR3 is CASSESGTGDYYEQYF. The DNA for the CDR3 is TGTGCCAGCAGCGAATCCGGGACAGGGGACTACTACGAGCAGTACTTC.

This clonotype turned up a few times. The J gene is TRBJ2-1, the V gene TRBV20-1; 13 nucleotides align to TRBD2. The length of the CDR3 is 15 residues. Germline V lookup: CDR1 DFQATT, CDR2 SNEGSKA (reference sequence). J gave up 9 bases and V 4 bases, and 9 bases lay outside the gene matches. CDR3 sequence (DNA): TGCAGTGCTACCCCGGGACTAGCGGGATATGGTGAGCAGTTCTTC. It is translated as CSATPGLAGYGEQFF.

This clonotype has more than one count but fewer than ten. The V gene is TRBV18, the J gene TRBJ2-5; D not resolved. The ends were cut back, 3 bases at V and 3 bases at J, with 8 bases in the middle. CDR3 length: 13 amino acids. CDR1 is KGHSH, CDR2 LQKENI, per germline. In DNA form, the CDR3 reads TGTGCCAGCTCACCTGGGCCAGAAGAGACCCAGTACTTC. Translating gives CASSPGPEETQYF.

CDR3: CASRPQPRQPQHF. In DNA form, the CDR3 reads TGTGCCAGCAGGCCTCAGCCGAGGCAGCCCCAGCATTTT. The rearrangement links TRBV28 to TRBJ1-5, with no clear D. CDR1 and CDR2 from the germline V gene are MDHEN and SYDVKM. V lost 6 bases to trimming and J lost 7 bases, with 13 bases between them. The CDR3 loop spans 13 amino acids.

This clonotype appeared many times. The CDR3 is CASSLESNQPQHF. The CDR3 DNA follows: TGTGCCAGCAGTTTGGAGAGCAATCAGCCCCAGCATTTT. The chain recombines TRBV12-3 or TRBV12-4 with TRBJ1-5, with D unclear. The CDR3 spans 13 residues. V lost 3 bases to trimming and J lost 1 base, with 4 bases between them.

This clonotype was counted between two and nine times. The chain uses TRBV7-2 and TRBJ2-7; D may match TRBD1 or TRBD2 (5 bases each). Trimming removed 7 bases at V and 3 bases at J, with 13 bases between. This CDR3 is 13 amino acids long. Germline lookup yields CDR1 SGHTA and CDR2 FQGNSA. Here the CDR3 DNA reads TGTGCCAGCATCAAAACAGGAGGCTACGAGCAGTACTTC. Translation: CASIKTGGYEQYF.

This clonotype appeared many times. CDR3 sequence: CASSQAGSLNSPLHF. The DNA for the CDR3 is TGCGCCAGCAGCCAGGCAGGGTCGCTGAATTCACCCCTCCACTTT. J is TRBJ1-6 and V is TRBV4-1; possible D gene TRBD1, 5 bases. Trimming cost V 3 bases and J 7 bases, with 13 bases left between them. Germline V lookup: CDR1 MGHRA, CDR2 YSYEKL. This CDR3 region has 15 residues.

V and J are TRBV29-1 and TRBJ2-2; no firm D call. Germline V gives CDR1 SQVTM, CDR2 ANQGSEA. This CDR3 comprises 12 residues. The V end lost 4 bases, the J end lost 4 bases, and 7 bases lay between the germline ends. CDR3 sequence reads: CSVGSGTGELFF. CDR3 bases: TGCAGCGTTGGTTCAGGCACCGGGGAGCTGTTTTTT.

The chain recombines TRBV5-1 with TRBJ2-1, with TRBD1 matching 7 bases. This CDR3 is built from 14 residues. From germline, CDR1 is SGHRS and CDR2 YFSETQ. With V trimmed by 4 bases and J by 10 bases, 11 bases remained unmatched. The CDR3 coding sequence is TGCGCCAGCAGCCCTGGACAGGAGGCATGGGAGCAGTTCTTC. It yields the protein CASSPGQEAWEQFF.

This chain connects TRBV28 to TRBJ2-3; 7 bases match TRBD1. Losses at the gene ends were 6 bases for V and 3 bases for J; bases not matched to a gene: 15. The CDR3 is made up of 17 amino acids. Germline assignment: CDR1 MDHEN and CDR2 SYDVKM. The DNA of the CDR3 is TGTGCCAGCAGATCCCCAGTAGGGACAGCGTTGACAGATACGCAGTATTTT. Translated: CASRSPVGTALTDTQYF.

The chain employs TRBV11-2 and TRBJ2-4; 10 positions agree with TRBD1. V lost 5 bases and J lost 0; bases outside the gene matches: 4. The length of the CDR3 is 16 residues. Germline values: CDR1 SGHAT, CDR2 FQNNGV. The CDR3 loop is CASSPGTGVAKNIQYF. The CDR3 region has the DNA TGTGCCAGCAGCCCAGGGACAGGGGTAGCCAAAAACATTCAGTACTTC.

V usage is TRBV20-1 and J usage is TRBJ2-7, with D maybe TRBD1 (5 bases). This CDR3 spans 15 amino acids. Germline CDR1 reads DFQATT; CDR2 reads SNEGSKA (reference sequence). V was shortened by 2 bases and J by 2 bases, with 16 bases between the two germline ends. The CDR3 here is CSARQGQIFTYEQYF. The CDR3 coding sequence is TGCAGTGCTAGACAAGGACAAATTTTCACCTACGAGCAGTACTTC.

This clonotype was detected ten times or more. V is TRBV12-3 or TRBV12-4 and J is TRBJ1-4, with TRBD1 as a possible D gene (5 bases). Between the trimmed V and J ends, which lost 1 base and 8 bases, there was a span of 14 bases. CDR3 size: 15 residues. The CDR3 DNA sequence: TGTGCCAGCAGTTTAGGAGGTGGGGCCGGGGAAAAACTGTTTTTT. This translates into CASSLGGGAGEKLFF.

This clonotype appeared many times. This chain links TRBV6-2 or TRBV6-3 with TRBJ2-5; unclear D gene. V shed 5 bases and J shed 4 bases, with 8 bases lying between them. The CDR3 length is 12 residues. Germline CDR1 is MNHEY and CDR2 is SVGEGT. CDR3 DNA sequence: TGTGCCAGCAGTCCTTGGGGAGAGACCCAGTACTTC. Protein sequence: CASSPWGETQYF.

This clonotype appeared a few times. This chain links TRBV12-3 or TRBV12-4 with TRBJ1-2; possibly TRBD1 for D (5 bases). The V and J ends lost 0 bases and 7 bases respectively, with 9 bases between them. The CDR3 extends over 13 amino acids. The chain's CDR3 is CASSLAHGGGYTF. The CDR3 nucleotides read TGTGCCAGCAGTTTAGCGCACGGGGGTGGCTACACCTTC.

This clonotype appeared many times. The chain combines TRBV25-1 with TRBJ2-7; a possible D gene is TRBD2 (5 bases). Per germline, CDR1 MGHDK and CDR2 SYGVNS. This CDR3 is built from 13 residues. With 6 bases removed from V and 4 bases from J, the gap between germline ends came to 13 bases. The CDR3 loop reads CASSPGGGYEQYF. Here the CDR3 DNA reads TGTGCCAGCAGCCCAGGAGGTGGATACGAGCAGTACTTC.

The CDR3 spells CASSPPTRSYNEQFF. The DNA for the CDR3 is TGTGCCAGCAGTCCACCGACCCGCTCCTACAATGAGCAGTTCTTC. V usage is TRBV12-3 or TRBV12-4 and J usage is TRBJ2-1, with D uncertain. The CDR3 runs 15 residues. Deletions cut 5 bases from V and 0 bases from J, with 11 bases between.

V gene TRBV28 combines with J gene TRBJ1-3; TRBD1 aligns across 8 bases. Germline loops: CDR1 MDHEN, CDR2 SYDVKM. V lost 4 bases, J lost 0 bases, and 5 bases stayed unmatched. The length of the CDR3 is 16 residues. The CDR3 sequence: CASSWTGFGSGNTIYF. The CDR3 region has the DNA TGTGCCAGCAGTTGGACAGGGTTCGGCTCTGGAAACACCATATATTTT.

V usage is TRBV5-1 and J usage is TRBJ2-5; TRBD2 matches at 11 bases. V lost 4 bases to trimming and J lost 6 bases; unmatched junction nucleotides: 11. The CDR3 is 16 residues long. Germline V gives CDR1 SGHRS, CDR2 YFSETQ. CDR3 bases: TGCGCCAGCAGCCTAACCGGGACTAGCGGTACTCAGACCCAGTACTTC. Encoded protein: CASSLTGTSGTQTQYF.

This chain connects TRBV20-1 to TRBJ2-5, with a tentative D call TRBD2 (6 bases). CDR3 length: 13 amino acids. In germline, CDR1 is DFQATT, CDR2 SNEGSKA (reference sequence). V dropped 3 bases and J dropped 3 bases, with 11 bases sitting between them. The CDR3 DNA reads as TGCAGTGCTAGCGGGAGTCTGAAAGAGACCCAGTACTTC. Amino acid sequence: CSASGSLKETQYF.

In the case of this clonotype: Germline and junction disagree at one end, which may indicate a read error. The genes are TRBV29-1 and TRBJ1-4; 8 nucleotides agree with TRBD1. The CDR3 loop spans 9 amino acids. Germline V gene lookup returns CDR1 SQVTM and CDR2 ANQGSEA. Here the CDR3 reads CSVAPGQVF. The CDR3 DNA is TGCAGCGTTGCCCCGGGACAGGTGTTT.

This chain uses TRBV6-5 with TRBJ2-1, with a weak D call TRBD1 (6 bases). There are 18 residues in the CDR3. Germline CDR1 and CDR2: MNHEY and SVGAGI. Trimming shortened V by 0 bases and J by 8 bases, and 23 bases separated the two germline ends. The CDR3 loop reads CASSYSWGPTTGRHEQFF. CDR3 nucleotide sequence: TGTGCCAGCAGTTACTCGTGGGGACCGACTACAGGGAGACATGAGCAGTTCTTC.

This clonotype was counted a few times. The chain couples TRBV2 to TRBJ2-7; TRBD2 matches at 10 bases. The CDR3 loop spans 14 amino acids. The trim removed 4 bases at V and 4 bases at J, leaving 4 bases unmatched. Germline-derived CDR1 and CDR2 are SNHLY and FYNNEI. Written as DNA, the CDR3 is TGTGCCAGCAGTGGAAGCGGGGGGGATTACGAGCAGTACTTC. It specifies CASSGSGGDYEQYF.

This clonotype was counted only a few times. The chain combines TRBV27 with TRBJ1-4; D uncertain. The V end was cut by 5 bases, the J end by 5 bases, with 15 bases between. CDR3 length equals 15 residues. Germline-derived CDR1 and CDR2 are MNHEY and SMNVEV (reference sequence). CDR3 sequence reads: CASSHSAGRNEKLFF. CDR3 in DNA: TGTGCCAGCAGTCATTCAGCCGGGAGAAATGAAAAACTGTTTTTT.

This clonotype was observed a few times. The genes are TRBV4-2 and TRBJ1-1; D is possibly TRBD1 (6 bases). This CDR3 contains 15 residues. V lost 2 bases to trimming and J lost 2 bases, with 12 bases between them. The V gene's germline CDR1 is LGHNA and CDR2 YNFKEQ. CDR3 in amino acids: CASSQSDRSNTEAFF. For the CDR3, the DNA is TGTGCCAGCAGCCAATCCGACAGGAGTAACACTGAAGCTTTCTTT.

A few counts support this clonotype. The chain links TRBV28 to TRBJ1-6; D is undetermined. CDR3 size: 13 residues. Per germline, CDR1 MDHEN and CDR2 SYDVKM. V was cut by 5 bases and J by 8 bases, with 10 bases left in between. The DNA of the CDR3 is TGTGCCAGCAGTCCCGATTGGGATTCACCCCTCCACTTT. Encoded protein: CASSPDWDSPLHF. The variable domain in full, completed from reference TRBV28 and TRBJ1-6, reads DVKVTQSSRYLVKRTGEKVFLECVQDMDHENMFWYRQDPGLGLRLIYFSYDVKMKEKGDIPEGYSVSREKKERFSLILESASTNQTSMYLCASSPDWDSPLHFGNGTRLTVT.

The table lists this clonotype with a few counts. The chain couples TRBV29-1 to TRBJ1-2; possibly TRBD1 for D (6 bases). The CDR3 has 13 amino acids. Between the trimmed V and J ends, which lost 7 bases and 0 bases, there was a span of 12 bases. The germline gives CDR1 SQVTM, CDR2 ANQGSEA. DNA for the CDR3: TGCAGCGCGCAGACAGGAACTAACTATGGCTACACCTTC. It translates to CSAQTGTNYGYTF.

The V call is TRBV29-1, the J call TRBJ1-3; 7 positions match TRBD1. The trim removed 4 bases at V and 4 bases at J, leaving 7 bases unmatched. The germline V gene has CDR1 SQVTM and CDR2 ANQGSEA. The CDR3 runs 14 residues. The CDR3 reads CSVVSGTVGNTIYF. In DNA, the CDR3 is TGCAGCGTTGTATCCGGGACAGTCGGAAACACCATATATTTT.